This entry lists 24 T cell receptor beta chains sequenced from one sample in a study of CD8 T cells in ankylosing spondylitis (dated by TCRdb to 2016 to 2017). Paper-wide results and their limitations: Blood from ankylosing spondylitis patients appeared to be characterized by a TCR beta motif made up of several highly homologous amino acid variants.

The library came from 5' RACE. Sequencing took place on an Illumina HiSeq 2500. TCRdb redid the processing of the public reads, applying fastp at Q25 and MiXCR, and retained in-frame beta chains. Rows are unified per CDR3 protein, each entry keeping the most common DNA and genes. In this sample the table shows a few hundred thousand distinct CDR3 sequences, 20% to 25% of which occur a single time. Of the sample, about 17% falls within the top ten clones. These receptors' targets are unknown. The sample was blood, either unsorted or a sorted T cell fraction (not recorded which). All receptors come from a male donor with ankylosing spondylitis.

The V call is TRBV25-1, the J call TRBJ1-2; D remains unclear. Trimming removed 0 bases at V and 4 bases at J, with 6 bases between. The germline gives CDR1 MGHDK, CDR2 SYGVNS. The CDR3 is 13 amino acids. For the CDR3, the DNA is TGTGCCAGCAGTGAATATAGCACCTATGGCTACACCTTC. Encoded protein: CASSEYSTYGYTF.

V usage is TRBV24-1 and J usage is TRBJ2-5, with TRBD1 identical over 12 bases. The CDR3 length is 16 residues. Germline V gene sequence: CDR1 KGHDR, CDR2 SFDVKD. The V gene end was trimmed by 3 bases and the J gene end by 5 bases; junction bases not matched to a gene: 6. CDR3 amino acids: CATSDGRDRGRETQYF. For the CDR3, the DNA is TGTGCCACCAGTGATGGCCGGGACAGGGGGCGGGAGACCCAGTACTTC.

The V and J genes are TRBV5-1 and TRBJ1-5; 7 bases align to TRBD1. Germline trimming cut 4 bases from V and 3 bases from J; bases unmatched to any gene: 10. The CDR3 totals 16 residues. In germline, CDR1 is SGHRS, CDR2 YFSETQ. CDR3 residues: CASSPGGMNHNQPQHF. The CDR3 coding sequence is TGCGCCAGCAGCCCAGGGGGTATGAATCACAATCAGCCCCAGCATTTT. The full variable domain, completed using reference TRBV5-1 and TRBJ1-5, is KAGVTQTPRYLIKTRGQQVTLSCSPISGHRSVSWYQQTPGQGLQFLFEYFSETQRNKGNFPGRFSGRQFSNSRSEMNVSTLELGDSALYLCASSPGGMNHNQPQHFGDGTRLSIL.

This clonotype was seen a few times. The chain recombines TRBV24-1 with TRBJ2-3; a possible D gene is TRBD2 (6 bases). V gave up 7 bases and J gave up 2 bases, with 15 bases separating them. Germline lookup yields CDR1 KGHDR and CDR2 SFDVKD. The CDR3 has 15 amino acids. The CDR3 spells CATRSPGLNTDTQYF. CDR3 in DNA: TGTGCCACCAGATCACCGGGACTGAACACAGATACGCAGTATTTT.

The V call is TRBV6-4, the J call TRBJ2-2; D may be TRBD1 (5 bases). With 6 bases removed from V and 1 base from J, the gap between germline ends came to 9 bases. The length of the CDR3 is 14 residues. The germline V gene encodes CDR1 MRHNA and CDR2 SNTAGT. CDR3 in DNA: TGTGCCAGCAGCATGACAGAGAACACCGGGGAGCTGTTTTTT. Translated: CASSMTENTGELFF.

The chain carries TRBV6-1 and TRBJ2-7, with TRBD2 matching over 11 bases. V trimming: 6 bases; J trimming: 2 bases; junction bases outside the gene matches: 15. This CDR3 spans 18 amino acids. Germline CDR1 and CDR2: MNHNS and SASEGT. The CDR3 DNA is TGTGCCAGCAGGCGATCAAGCGGGACTAGCGGACTCGCCTACGAGCAGTACTTC. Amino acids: CASRRSSGTSGLAYEQYF.

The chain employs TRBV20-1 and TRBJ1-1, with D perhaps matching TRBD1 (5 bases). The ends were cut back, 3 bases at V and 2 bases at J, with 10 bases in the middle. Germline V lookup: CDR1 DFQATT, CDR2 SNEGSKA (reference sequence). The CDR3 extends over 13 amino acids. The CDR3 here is CSARGGTNTEAFF. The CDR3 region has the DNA TGCAGTGCTAGGGGCGGGACTAACACTGAAGCTTTCTTT.

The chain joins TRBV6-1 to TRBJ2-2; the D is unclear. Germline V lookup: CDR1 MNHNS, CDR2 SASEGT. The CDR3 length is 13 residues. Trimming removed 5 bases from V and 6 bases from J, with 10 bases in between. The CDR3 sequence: CASSPSWAGELFF. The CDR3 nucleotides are TGTGCCAGCAGTCCCTCCTGGGCCGGGGAGCTGTTTTTT.

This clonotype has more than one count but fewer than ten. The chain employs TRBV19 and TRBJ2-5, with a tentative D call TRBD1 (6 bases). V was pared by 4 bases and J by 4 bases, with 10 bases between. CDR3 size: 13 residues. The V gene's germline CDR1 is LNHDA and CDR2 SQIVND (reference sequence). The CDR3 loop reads CASSTDRTETQYF. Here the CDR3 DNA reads TGTGCCAGTAGTACGGACAGAACAGAGACCCAGTACTTC. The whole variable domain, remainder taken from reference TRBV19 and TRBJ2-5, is DGGITQSPKYLFRKEGQNVTLSCEQNLNHDAMYWYRQDPGQGLRLIYYSQIVNDFQKGDIAEGYSVSREKKESFPLTVTSAQKNPTAFYLCASSTDRTETQYFGPGTRLLVL.

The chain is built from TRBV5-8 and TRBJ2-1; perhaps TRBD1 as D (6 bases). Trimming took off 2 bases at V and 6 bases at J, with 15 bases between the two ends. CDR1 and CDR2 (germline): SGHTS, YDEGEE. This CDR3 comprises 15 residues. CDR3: CASSFSPRGGNEQFF. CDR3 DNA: TGTGCCAGCAGCTTCAGCCCCAGGGGCGGCAATGAGCAGTTCTTC.

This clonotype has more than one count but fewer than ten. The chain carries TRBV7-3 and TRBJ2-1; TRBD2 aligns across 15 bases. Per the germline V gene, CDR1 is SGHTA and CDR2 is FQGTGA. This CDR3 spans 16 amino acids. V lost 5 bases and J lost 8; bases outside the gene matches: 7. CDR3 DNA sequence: TGTGCCAGCAGCCCAGGGACTAGCGGGAGGTTCTATGAGCAGTTCTTC. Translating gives CASSPGTSGRFYEQFF.

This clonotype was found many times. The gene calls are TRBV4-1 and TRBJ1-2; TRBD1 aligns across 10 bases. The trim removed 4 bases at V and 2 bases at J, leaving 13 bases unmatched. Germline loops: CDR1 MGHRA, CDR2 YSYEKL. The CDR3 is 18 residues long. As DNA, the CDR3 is TGCGCCAGCAGCCTTTCCGGGACAGGGGTTTCCCTGAACTATGGCTACACCTTC. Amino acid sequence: CASSLSGTGVSLNYGYTF.

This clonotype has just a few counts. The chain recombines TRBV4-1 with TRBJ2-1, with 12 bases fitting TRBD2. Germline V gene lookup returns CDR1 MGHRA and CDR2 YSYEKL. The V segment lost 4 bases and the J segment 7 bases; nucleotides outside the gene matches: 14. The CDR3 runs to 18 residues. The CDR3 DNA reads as TGCGCCAGCAGCCGAGGGGGACTAGCGGGCCTTAAAGGTAATGAGCAGTTCTTC. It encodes CASSRGGLAGLKGNEQFF.

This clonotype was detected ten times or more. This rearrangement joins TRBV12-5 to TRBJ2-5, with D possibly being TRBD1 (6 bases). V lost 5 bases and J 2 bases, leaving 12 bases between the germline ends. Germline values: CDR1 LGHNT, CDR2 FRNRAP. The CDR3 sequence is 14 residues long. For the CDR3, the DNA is TGTGCTAGTGGTCCGGGGACAACTCAAGAGACCCAGTACTTC. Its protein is CASGPGTTQETQYF.

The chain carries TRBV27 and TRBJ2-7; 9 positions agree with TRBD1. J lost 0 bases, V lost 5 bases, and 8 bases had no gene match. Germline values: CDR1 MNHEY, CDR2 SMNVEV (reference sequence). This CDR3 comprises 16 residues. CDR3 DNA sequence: TGTGCCAGCAGTCCCCACCGGGACAGGGTCTCCTACGAGCAGTACTTC. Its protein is CASSPHRDRVSYEQYF.

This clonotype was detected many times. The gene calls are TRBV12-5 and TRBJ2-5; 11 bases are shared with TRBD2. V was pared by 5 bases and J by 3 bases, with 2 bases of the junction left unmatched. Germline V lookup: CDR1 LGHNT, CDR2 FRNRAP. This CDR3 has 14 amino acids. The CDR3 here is CASGPGLAEETQYF. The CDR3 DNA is TGTGCTAGTGGTCCGGGACTAGCGGAAGAGACCCAGTACTTC.

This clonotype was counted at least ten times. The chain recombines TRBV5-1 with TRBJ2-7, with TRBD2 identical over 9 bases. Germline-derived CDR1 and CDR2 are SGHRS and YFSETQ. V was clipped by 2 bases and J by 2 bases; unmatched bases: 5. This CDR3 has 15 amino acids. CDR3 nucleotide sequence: TGCGCCAGCAGCTTTTCCCCTAGCGGGACCTACGAGCAGTACTTC. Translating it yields CASSFSPSGTYEQYF.

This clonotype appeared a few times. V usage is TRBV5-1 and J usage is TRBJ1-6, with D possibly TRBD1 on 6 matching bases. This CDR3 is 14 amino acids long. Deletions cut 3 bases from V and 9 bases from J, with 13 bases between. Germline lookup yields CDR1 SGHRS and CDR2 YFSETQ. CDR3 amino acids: CASSSTDSFSPLHF. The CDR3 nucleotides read TGCGCCAGCAGCTCGACGGACAGTTTTTCACCCCTCCACTTT.

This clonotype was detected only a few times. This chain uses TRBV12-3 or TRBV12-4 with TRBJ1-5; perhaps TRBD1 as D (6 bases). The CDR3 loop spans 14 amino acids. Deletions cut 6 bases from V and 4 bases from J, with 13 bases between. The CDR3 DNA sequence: TGTGCCAGCAGCGTTCAGGGGACTAATCAGCCCCAGCATTTT. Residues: CASSVQGTNQPQHF.

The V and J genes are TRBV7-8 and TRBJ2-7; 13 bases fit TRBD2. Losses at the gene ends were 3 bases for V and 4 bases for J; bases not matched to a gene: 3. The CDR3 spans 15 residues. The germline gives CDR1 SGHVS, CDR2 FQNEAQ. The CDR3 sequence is CASSFRTSGRYEQYF. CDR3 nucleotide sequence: TGTGCCAGCAGCTTCCGGACTAGCGGGAGATACGAGCAGTACTTC.

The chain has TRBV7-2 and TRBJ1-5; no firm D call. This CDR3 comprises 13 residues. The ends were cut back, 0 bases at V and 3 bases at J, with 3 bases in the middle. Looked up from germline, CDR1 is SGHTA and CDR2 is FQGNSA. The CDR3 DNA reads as TGTGCCAGCAGCTTAGCCCACAATCAGCCCCAGCATTTT. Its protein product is CASSLAHNQPQHF.

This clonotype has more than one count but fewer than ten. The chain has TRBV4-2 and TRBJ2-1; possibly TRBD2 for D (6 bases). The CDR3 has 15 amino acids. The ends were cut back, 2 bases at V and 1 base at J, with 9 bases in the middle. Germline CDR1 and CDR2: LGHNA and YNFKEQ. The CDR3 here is CASSQMGGSYNEQFF. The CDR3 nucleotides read TGTGCCAGCAGCCAAATGGGGGGTTCCTACAATGAGCAGTTCTTC.

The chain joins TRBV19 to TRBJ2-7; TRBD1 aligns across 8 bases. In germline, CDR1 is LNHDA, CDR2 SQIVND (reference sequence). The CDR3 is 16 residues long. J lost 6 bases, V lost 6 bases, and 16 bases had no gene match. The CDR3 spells CASRNPGGESRGEQYF. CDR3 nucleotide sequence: TGTGCCAGTAGAAATCCAGGGGGCGAGTCTAGGGGCGAGCAGTACTTC.

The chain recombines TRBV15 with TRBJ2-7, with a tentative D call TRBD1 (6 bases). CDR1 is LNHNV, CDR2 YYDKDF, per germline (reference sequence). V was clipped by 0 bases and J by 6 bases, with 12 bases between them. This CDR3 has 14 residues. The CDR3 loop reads CATSRDRGRGEQYF. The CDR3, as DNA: TGTGCCACCAGCAGAGATCGAGGCAGGGGCGAGCAGTACTTC.